The T cell receptor beta chain under discussion was sequenced for a study of cytomegalovirus exposure and HLA in healthy donors. The PCR made use of 60 Vbeta and 13 Jbeta primers. Sequencing used immunoSEQ multiplex PCR; TCRdb keeps in-frame clones, though not all of them. The table gives roughly 110,000 clones; the top ten clones make up 3.7% of it. Turning to this clone: Its target is unknown.

Whole-study findings and limits: Cytomegalovirus status, reportedly, was diagnosed with high specificity and sensitivity by the classifier. A prior analysis recorded that most TCR beta V segments were productive about 87% or about 30% of the time.

The CDR3 extends over 16 amino acids. V was clipped by 1 base and J by 0 bases; unmatched bases: 0. Per the germline V gene, CDR1 is LNHDA and CDR2 is SQIVND (reference sequence). The TCR comes from a man aged 25-45 years in good health and CMV-seronegative. The sample taken for sequencing was PBMCs. The chain carries TRBV19 and TRBJ2-1, with 10 positions matching TRBD1. The DNA of the CDR3 is TGTGCCAGTAGTATAGGGGACAGGGGCTCCTACAATGAGCAGTTCTTC. Encoded protein: CASSIGDRGSYNEQFF.